The rows below give T cell receptor beta chains drawn from one sample of a study of OX40 agonist ivuxolimab in advanced cancers. Method: immunoSEQ multiplex PCR; TCRdb's copy keeps in-frame clones and lacks some. The sample has roughly 50,000 clones; 65% to 85% are singletons. Here the sequenced sample was CD4+ or CD8+ T cells sorted from blood, taken in a trial of the OX40 agonist ivuxolimab. These receptors came from an adult with an advanced solid tumor such as melanoma, head and neck, liver or kidney cancer. The CDR3 runs from the conserved cysteine through the conserved F or W. The order of the fields is V gene, CDR3 protein.

V gene: TRBV9; CDR3 protein: CASSVRGLAGTDTQYF
V gene: TRBV2; CDR3 protein: CASSEWPNAYEQYF
V gene: TRBV5-1; CDR3 protein: CASSLALLRTGELFF
V gene: TRBV19; CDR3 protein: CASSPGQAGDQPQHF
V gene: TRBV2; CDR3 protein: CASSAGRNQPQHF
V gene: TRBV30; CDR3 protein: CAWSDLAGQIAYEQYF
V gene: TRBV2; CDR3 protein: CASSEDGQGQETQYF
V gene: TRBV30; CDR3 protein: CAWSEGGIGNTIYF
V gene: TRBV6-5; CDR3 protein: CASSLTGSSGNTIYF
V gene: TRBV2; CDR3 protein: CASSDRAGANVLTF
V gene: TRBV21-1; CDR3 protein: CASSKGVPVRGTGREKAQYF
V gene: TRBV5-1; CDR3 protein: CASSSTGTSGSGGETQYF